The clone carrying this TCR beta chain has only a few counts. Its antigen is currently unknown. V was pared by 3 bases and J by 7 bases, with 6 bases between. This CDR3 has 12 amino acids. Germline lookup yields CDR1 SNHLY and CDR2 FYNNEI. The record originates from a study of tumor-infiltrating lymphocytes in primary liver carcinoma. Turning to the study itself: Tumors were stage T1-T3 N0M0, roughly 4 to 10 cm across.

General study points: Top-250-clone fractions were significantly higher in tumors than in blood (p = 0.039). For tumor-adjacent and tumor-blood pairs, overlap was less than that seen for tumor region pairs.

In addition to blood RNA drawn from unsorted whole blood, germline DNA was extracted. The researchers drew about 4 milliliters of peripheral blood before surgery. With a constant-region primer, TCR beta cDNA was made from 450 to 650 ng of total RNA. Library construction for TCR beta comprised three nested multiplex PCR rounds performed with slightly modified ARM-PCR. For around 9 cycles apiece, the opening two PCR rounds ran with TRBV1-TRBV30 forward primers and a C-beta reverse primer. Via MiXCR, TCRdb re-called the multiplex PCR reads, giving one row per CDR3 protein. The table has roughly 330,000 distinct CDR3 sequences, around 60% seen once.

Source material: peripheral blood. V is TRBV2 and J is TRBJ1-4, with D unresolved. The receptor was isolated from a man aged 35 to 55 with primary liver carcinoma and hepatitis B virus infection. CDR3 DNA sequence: TGTGCCAGCAGTGATTCTACTGAAAAACTGTTTTTT. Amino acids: CASSDSTEKLFF.